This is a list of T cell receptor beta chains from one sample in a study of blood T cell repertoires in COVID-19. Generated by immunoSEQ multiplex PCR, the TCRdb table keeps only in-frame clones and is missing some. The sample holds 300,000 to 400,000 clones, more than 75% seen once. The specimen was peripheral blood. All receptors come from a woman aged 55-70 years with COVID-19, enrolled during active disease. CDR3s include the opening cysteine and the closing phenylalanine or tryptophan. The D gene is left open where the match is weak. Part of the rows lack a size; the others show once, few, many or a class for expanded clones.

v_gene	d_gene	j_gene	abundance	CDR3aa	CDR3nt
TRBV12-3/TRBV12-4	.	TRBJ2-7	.	CASSLNSDEQYF	TGTGCCAGCAGTTTAAACTCGGACGAGCAGTACTTC
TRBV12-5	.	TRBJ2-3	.	CASGQGMDTQYF	TGTGCTAGTGGTCAGGGGATGGATACGCAGTATTTT
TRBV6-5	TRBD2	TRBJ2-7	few	CASSLSGGTYEQYF	TGTGCCAGCAGCTTAAGCGGGGGGACCTACGAGCAGTACTTC
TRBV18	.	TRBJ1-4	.	CASSPRAEPNEKLFF	TGTGCCAGCTCACCCAGAGCGGAACCTAATGAAAAACTGTTTTTT
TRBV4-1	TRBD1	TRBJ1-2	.	CASSQAGTGAGYTF	TGCGCCAGCAGCCAAGCCGGGACAGGGGCGGGCTACACCTTC
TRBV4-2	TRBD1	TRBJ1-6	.	CASTAPDRGPLHF	TGTGCCAGCACCGCCCCAGACAGGGGTCCCCTCCACTTT
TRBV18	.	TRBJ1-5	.	CASSPLGGNQPQHF	TGTGCCAGCTCACCACTAGGGGGAAATCAGCCCCAGCATTTT
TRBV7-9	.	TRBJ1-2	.	CASSLVPSGYGYTF	TGTGCCAGCAGCTTAGTACCGTCAGGCTATGGCTACACCTTC
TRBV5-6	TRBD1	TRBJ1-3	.	CASSLGQGWNTIYF	TGTGCCAGCAGCCTGGGACAGGGCTGGAACACCATATATTTT
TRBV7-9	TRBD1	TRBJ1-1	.	CASSSRDRGLTEAFF	TGTGCCAGCAGCTCCCGGGACAGGGGGTTGACTGAAGCTTTCTTT
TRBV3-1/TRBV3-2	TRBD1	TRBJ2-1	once	CASSPDRGLYNEQFF	TGTGCCAGCAGTCCCGACAGGGGGCTCTACAATGAGCAGTTCTTC
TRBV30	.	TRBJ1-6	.	CAWSQNSYNSPLHF	TGTGCCTGGAGCCAGAACTCCTATAATTCACCCCTCCACTTT
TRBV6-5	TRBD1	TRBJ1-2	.	CASSSDRGLDYGYTF	TGTGCCAGCAGTAGTGACAGGGGGCTCGACTATGGCTACACCTTC